This T cell receptor beta chain was identified in a study of OX40 agonist ivuxolimab in advanced cancers. Study summary: The diagnoses of dose-escalation patients were hepatocellular carcinoma, melanoma, renal cell or head and neck cancer. Earlier treatment with anti-PD-1, anti-PD-L1 or anti-CTLA-4 was permitted, and 35% to 40% had received some.

The CDR3 runs to 14 residues. The ends were cut back, 5 bases at V and 8 bases at J, with 16 bases in the middle. The germline gives CDR1 SGHRS, CDR2 YFSETQ. This clone was recorded only once. Its antigen is currently unknown. Study-wide results and limits: Relative to CD4+, CD8+ T cells held more expanded clones on average. There was clonal expansion of CD4+ and CD8+ blood T cells by week 6 at 0.1 to 3.0 mg/kg.

Using immunoSEQ multiplex PCR, the repertoire was profiled, and TCRdb retains in-frame clones only, with some absent. The sample contains around 50,000 clones, roughly four fifths of which appear only once. This TCR was recovered from an adult with an advanced solid tumor such as melanoma, head and neck, liver or kidney cancer. The rearrangement links TRBV5-1 to TRBJ1-4, with D possibly matching TRBD1 (5 bases). The sequencing used CD4+ or CD8+ T cells sorted from blood, collected in a trial of the OX40 agonist ivuxolimab. In nucleotides, the CDR3 is TGCGCCAGCAGTCGGGACCCGGTCGGCGAAAAACTGTTTTTT. Protein: CASSRDPVGEKLFF.